The clone carrying this T cell receptor (beta chain) occurred a few times. This sample was taken from a study of blood T cell repertoires in COVID-19. Individuals drawn from about two dozen US areas were roughly 18 to 100 years old. Donors were grouped by their self-reported clinical history. Recovery among Cohort 3 donors was established by two negative PCRs, clearance, or symptom resolution. Authors' data handling: Quantification of nucleated cells was approximated via reference gene primer amplification. Using immunoSEQ multiplex PCR, the repertoire was profiled, and TCRdb retains in-frame clones only, with some absent. The V and J calls and the clone size are those of that table, but D and trimming were determined from the DNA. The table has 310,000 or so clones, around 89% seen once; the top ten hold approximately 9.8%. Sequenced input: PBMCs or T cells enriched from blood (not recorded which). This clonotype was sampled from a woman aged 40 to 55 who had recovered from COVID-19.

CDR3 loop: CASSLRDRGHEQYF. In DNA, the CDR3 is TGTGCCAGCAGCTTAAGGGACAGGGGCCACGAGCAGTACTTC. The chain is built from TRBV13 and TRBJ2-7; 10 nucleotides match TRBD1. CDR1 and CDR2 (germline): PRHDT, FYEKMQ (reference sequence). The J segment lost 5 bases and the V segment lost 2 bases, leaving 3 bases of the junction unmatched. This CDR3 comprises 14 residues.